Here is one T cell receptor (beta chain) with its context. The protocol was immunoSEQ multiplex PCR, while the TCRdb copy is restricted to in-frame clones and leaves out a portion. Seen here are 200,000 to 250,000 clones, roughly 84% observed once, and the top ten hold approximately 7.3%. This sample was taken from a study of blood T cell repertoires in COVID-19. Overall study: Sources were T cells, B-cell-depleted T cells, or PBMCs; the material itself was cDNA or gDNA.

The TCR comes from a woman aged 40 to 50 who had recovered from COVID-19. Sample: PBMCs or T cells enriched from blood (not recorded which).

CDR3 bases: TGTGCCAGCAGCCCCGGACAGGGTAAACGCAATGAGCAGTTCTTC. This codes for CASSPGQGKRNEQFF. The chain links TRBV7-2 to TRBJ2-1, with 8 nucleotides matching TRBD1. Germline loops: CDR1 SGHTA, CDR2 FQGNSA. V trimming: 5 bases; J trimming: 6 bases; junction bases outside the gene matches: 9. The CDR3 totals 15 residues.